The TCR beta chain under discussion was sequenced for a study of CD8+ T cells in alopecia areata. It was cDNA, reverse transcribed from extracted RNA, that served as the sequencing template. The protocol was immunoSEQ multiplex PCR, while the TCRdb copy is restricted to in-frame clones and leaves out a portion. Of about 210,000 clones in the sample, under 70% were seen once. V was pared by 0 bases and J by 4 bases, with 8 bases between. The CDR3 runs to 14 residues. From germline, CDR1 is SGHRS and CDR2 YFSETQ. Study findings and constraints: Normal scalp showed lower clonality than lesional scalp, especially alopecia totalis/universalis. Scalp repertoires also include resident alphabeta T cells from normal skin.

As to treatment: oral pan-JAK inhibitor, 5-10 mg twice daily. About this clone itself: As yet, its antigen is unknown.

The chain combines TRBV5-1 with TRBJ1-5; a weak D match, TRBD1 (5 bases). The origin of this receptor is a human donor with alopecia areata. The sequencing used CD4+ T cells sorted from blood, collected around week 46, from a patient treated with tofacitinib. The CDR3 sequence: CASSLGDLNQPQHF. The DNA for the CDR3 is TGCGCCAGCAGCTTGGGGGACTTAAATCAGCCCCAGCATTTT.